Each of the 20 T cell receptor beta chains below was sequenced from the same sample in a study of blood T cell repertoires in COVID-19. Assay used: immunoSEQ multiplex PCR; TCRdb lists only in-frame clones, some missing. In the table there are under 20,000 clones, 89% of which are singletons. Material for sequencing was peripheral blood. The receptors stem from a man aged 55 to 69 with active COVID-19.

This clone was seen a single time. J is TRBJ1-3 and V is TRBV6-5; the D is unclear. The germline V and J ends were trimmed by 6 bases and 7 bases, with 13 bases remaining between them. This CDR3 has 13 residues. The V gene's germline CDR1 is MNHEY and CDR2 SVGAGI. The CDR3 region is CASSSGVRNTIYF. Written as DNA, the CDR3 is TGTGCCAGCAGCTCCGGGGTGAGGAACACCATATATTTT.

V is TRBV19 and J is TRBJ2-1; tentatively, D is TRBD2 (7 bases). Germline CDR1 reads LNHDA; CDR2 reads SQIVND (reference sequence). The CDR3 has 19 amino acids. The V and J ends lost 5 bases and 4 bases respectively, with 27 bases between them. The CDR3 region is CASSLSPSGYTRGYNEQFF. The CDR3 coding sequence is TGTGCCAGTAGTCTAAGCCCTAGCGGCTATACGAGGGGGTACAATGAGCAGTTCTTC.

This chain uses TRBV5-1 with TRBJ2-7, with 8 bases aligning to TRBD1. CDR1 is SGHRS, CDR2 YFSETQ, per germline. The CDR3 loop spans 12 amino acids. V was clipped by 3 bases and J by 4 bases; unmatched bases: 0. CDR3 protein: CASSWTGYEQYF. The CDR3 bases are TGCGCCAGCAGCTGGACAGGGTACGAGCAGTACTTC.

V and J are TRBV4-3 and TRBJ2-2; D unresolved. This CDR3 has 15 amino acids. V was trimmed by 0 bases and J by 4 bases, leaving 9 bases between them. CDR1 and CDR2 from the germline V gene are LGHNA and YSLEER. The CDR3 here is CASSQDLSGTGELFF. Written as DNA, the CDR3 is TGCGCCAGCAGCCAAGATCTTAGTGGCACCGGGGAGCTGTTTTTT.

V usage is TRBV21-1 and J usage is TRBJ2-4; the table names TRBD2, a call not compared with the DNA. TRBV21-1 constitutes a pseudogene. This CDR3 has 20 residues. CDR3 bases: TGTGCCAGCAGACTAGCGGGGGGGGAGCTTCCGTATGTAGCCAAAAACATTCAGTACTTC. Protein: CASRLAGGELPYVAKNIQYF.

This chain connects TRBV9 to TRBJ2-1; 13 nucleotides line up with TRBD2. The ends lost 3 bases at V and 2 bases at J; junction bases unmatched: 2. Germline loops: CDR1 SGDLS, CDR2 YYNGEE. The CDR3 totals 16 residues. The CDR3 DNA reads TGTGCCAGCAGCGCAGGGACTAGCGGGACCTACAATGAGCAGTTCTTC. This translates into CASSAGTSGTYNEQFF.

The rearrangement uses TRBV19 and TRBJ1-1; TRBD1 matches at 7 bases. V gave up 9 bases and J gave up 3 bases; unmatched junction bases: 10. Germline CDR1 LNHDA, CDR2 SQIVND (reference sequence). This CDR3 has 14 amino acids. CDR3 in amino acids: CASNRGVGDTEAFF. The CDR3 bases are TGTGCCAGCAACAGGGGAGTTGGAGACACTGAAGCTTTCTTT.

This clone was detected only a few times. The chain carries TRBV11-3 and TRBJ2-2; the match to TRBD1 covers 8 bases. CDR1 is SGHNT, CDR2 YENEEA, per germline. The junction had 6 bases not matched to a gene; V was cut back by 4 bases and J by 5 bases. The CDR3 runs to 15 residues. The CDR3 loop is CASSSGTGGTGELFF. The CDR3 DNA reads TGTGCCAGCAGCTCCGGGACAGGAGGGACCGGGGAGCTGTTTTTT.

The rearrangement links TRBV12-3 or TRBV12-4 to TRBJ2-5; D call uncertain. Trimming pared 5 bases from V and 5 bases from J, leaving 6 bases between. This CDR3 spans 11 amino acids. The CDR3 DNA reads TGTGCCAGCAGTCCCGAGGAGACCCAGTACTTC. Translating gives CASSPEETQYF.

This clone was seen only once. Additional DNA sequences in this sample encode the identical CDR3. The chain uses TRBV19 and TRBJ1-2, with TRBD1 matching over 7 bases. The CDR3 has 13 residues. Germline V gene lookup returns CDR1 LNHDA and CDR2 SQIVND (reference sequence). The ends lost 6 bases at V and 3 bases at J; junction bases unmatched: 4. CDR3 nucleotides: TGTGCCAGTAGCCCGGGACAGTACTATGGCTACACCTTC. Translating it yields CASSPGQYYGYTF.

The genes are TRBV2 and TRBJ2-7, with 11 bases fitting TRBD2. The junction had 6 bases not matched to a gene; V was cut back by 3 bases and J by 5 bases. CDR3 length equals 15 residues. The germline V gene encodes CDR1 SNHLY and CDR2 FYNNEI. CDR3 in amino acids: CASSDPTSGSDEQYF. The CDR3 bases are TGTGCCAGCAGTGACCCCACTAGCGGGAGTGACGAGCAGTACTTC.

The rearrangement uses TRBV24-1 and TRBJ1-4; TRBD1 matches at 7 bases. CDR1 is KGHDR and CDR2 is SFDVKD in the germline V gene. V shed 5 bases and J 2 bases; nucleotides not matched to a gene: 16. The CDR3 contains 19 residues. This CDR3 is CATSGLRQGIRPTNEKLFF. In DNA form, the CDR3 reads TGTGCCACCAGTGGCCTAAGACAGGGAATAAGGCCTACTAATGAAAAACTGTTTTTT.

J is TRBJ1-4 and V is TRBV28, with D possibly matching TRBD1 (5 bases). Germline CDR1 MDHEN, CDR2 SYDVKM. Trimming left V 2 bases short and J 0 bases short, with 25 bases between. There are 21 residues in the CDR3. DNA of the CDR3: TGTGCCAGCAGTTTAAGCCCTCGACAGACCTTGGCCCTTGCAACTAATGAAAAACTGTTTTTT. Its translation is CASSLSPRQTLALATNEKLFF.

V gene TRBV7-6 combines with J gene TRBJ2-7, with 7 bases that match TRBD2. With 5 bases clipped from V and 4 bases from J, the junction kept 26 bases outside the gene matches. Per germline, CDR1 SGHVS and CDR2 FNYEAQ. The CDR3 has 20 residues. The DNA of the CDR3 is TGTGCCAGCAGCAAACTCCACCCCACGGGGGGTTCCTCCCCCTCGTACGAGCAGTACTTC. This sequence encodes CASSKLHPTGGSSPSYEQYF.

The chain is built from TRBV2 and TRBJ1-1, with unresolved D. The CDR3 covers 15 residues. Germline CDR1 is SNHLY and CDR2 is FYNNEI. Trimming took 6 bases from V and 0 from J, leaving 14 bases between them. The CDR3 nucleotides are TGTGCCAGCAGATCGGTCCCACTTATGAACACTGAAGCTTTCTTT. Translation: CASRSVPLMNTEAFF.

The chain has TRBV24-1 and TRBJ2-2; tentatively, D is TRBD1 (6 bases). V was shortened by 11 bases and J by 2 bases, with 11 bases between the two germline ends. CDR1 KGHDR and CDR2 SFDVKD come from the germline V gene. The length of the CDR3 is 13 residues. The CDR3: CAIGTLNTGELFF. Written as DNA, the CDR3 is TGTGCCATAGGGACACTAAACACCGGGGAGCTGTTTTTT.

The rearrangement uses TRBV4-3 and TRBJ2-2; no reliable D call. The CDR3 totals 13 residues. Germline V lookup: CDR1 LGHNA, CDR2 YSLEER. V lost 4 bases and J lost 6, with 9 bases in between. The CDR3: CASSPLRPGELFF. For the CDR3, the DNA is TGCGCCAGCAGCCCCTTGCGCCCCGGGGAGCTGTTTTTT.

The gene calls are TRBV27 and TRBJ2-2; TRBD1 aligns across 8 bases. Unmatched junction bases numbered 4, after V lost 4 bases and J lost 0 bases. The CDR3 is 16 residues long. Germline CDR1 MNHEY, CDR2 SMNVEV (reference sequence). The CDR3 loop is CASSSRGPPNTGELFF. In DNA, the CDR3 is TGTGCCAGCAGTTCCAGGGGGCCCCCGAACACCGGGGAGCTGTTTTTT.

The chain carries TRBV6-5 and TRBJ1-5; D unclear. This CDR3 contains 12 residues. Germline V gives CDR1 MNHEY, CDR2 SVGAGI. V was trimmed by 5 bases and J by 3 bases, leaving 5 bases between them. The CDR3 bases are TGTGCCAGCAGTCGTAACAATCAGCCCCAGCATTTT. This sequence encodes CASSRNNQPQHF.

CDR3 coding DNA: TGTGCCAGCAGCCTCAGGTCCCCGAGCTCTGGAAACACCATATATTTT. It codes for CASSLRSPSSGNTIYF. The V and J genes are TRBV3-1 (or the pseudogene TRBV3-2) and TRBJ1-3; D is unresolved. Germline V gene lookup returns CDR1 LGHDT and CDR2 YNNKEL (reference sequence). Trimming left V 4 bases short and J 0 bases short, with 13 bases between. The length of the CDR3 is 16 residues.